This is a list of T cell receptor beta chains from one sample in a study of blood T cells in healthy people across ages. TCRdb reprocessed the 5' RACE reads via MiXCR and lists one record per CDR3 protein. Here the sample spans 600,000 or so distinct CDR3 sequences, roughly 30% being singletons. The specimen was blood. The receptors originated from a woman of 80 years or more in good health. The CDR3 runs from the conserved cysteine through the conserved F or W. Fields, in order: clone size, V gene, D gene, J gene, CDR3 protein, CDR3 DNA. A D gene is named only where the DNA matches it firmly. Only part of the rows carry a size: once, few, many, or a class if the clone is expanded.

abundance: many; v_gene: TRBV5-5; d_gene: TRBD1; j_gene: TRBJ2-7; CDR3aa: CASYRDRGNEQYF; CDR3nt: TGTGCCAGTTACCGGGACAGGGGAAACGAGCAGTACTTC
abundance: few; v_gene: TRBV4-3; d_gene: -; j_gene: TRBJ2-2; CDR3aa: CASSQGVQVYTGELFF; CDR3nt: TGCGCCAGCAGCCAAGGAGTACAGGTTTACACCGGGGAGCTGTTTTTT
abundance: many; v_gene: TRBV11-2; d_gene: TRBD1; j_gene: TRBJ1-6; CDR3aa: CASSLGQGANSPLHF; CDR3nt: TGTGCCAGCAGCTTAGGGCAGGGGGCAAATTCACCCCTCCACTTT
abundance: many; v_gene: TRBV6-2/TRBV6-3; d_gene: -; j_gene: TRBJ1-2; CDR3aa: CASSYLSRYGYTF; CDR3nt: TGTGCCAGCAGTTACTTGTCCCGCTATGGCTACACCTTC
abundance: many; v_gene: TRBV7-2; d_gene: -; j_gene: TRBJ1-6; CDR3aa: CASSPTRTSPLHF; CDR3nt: TGTGCCAGCAGCCCCACCAGAACATCACCCCTCCACTTT
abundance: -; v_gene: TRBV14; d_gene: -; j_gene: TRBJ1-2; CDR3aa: CASSQEGFAGSLRGYTF; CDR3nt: TGTGCCAGCAGCCAAGAGGGTTTCGCGGGATCCCTACGTGGCTACACCTTC
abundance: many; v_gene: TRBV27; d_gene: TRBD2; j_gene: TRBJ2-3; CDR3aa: CASSLLSSGGKNTQYF; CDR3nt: TGTGCCAGCAGTTTGCTGTCTAGCGGGGGGAAAAATACGCAGTATTTT
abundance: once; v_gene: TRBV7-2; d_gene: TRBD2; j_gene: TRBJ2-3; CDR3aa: CASSWLAGRGGDTQYF; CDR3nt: TGTGCCAGCAGCTGGCTAGCGGGGAGGGGAGGAGATACGCAGTATTTT
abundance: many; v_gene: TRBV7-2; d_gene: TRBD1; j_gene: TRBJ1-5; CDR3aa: CASRRTGGRQPQHF; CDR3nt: TGTGCCAGCAGGCGGACAGGGGGGCGACAGCCCCAGCATTTT
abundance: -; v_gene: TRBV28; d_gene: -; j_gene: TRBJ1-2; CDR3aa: CASSTLWEVNYGYTF; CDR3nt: TGTGCCAGCAGTACCCTATGGGAGGTTAACTATGGCTACACCTTC
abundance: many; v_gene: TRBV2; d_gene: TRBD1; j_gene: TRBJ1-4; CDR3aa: CASSADRVSNEKLFF; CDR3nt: TGTGCCAGCAGTGCCGACAGGGTGTCTAATGAAAAACTGTTTTTT
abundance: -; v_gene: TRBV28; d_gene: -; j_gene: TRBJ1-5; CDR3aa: CASSPQGWSQPQHF; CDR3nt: TGTGCCAGCAGTCCACAGGGATGGAGTCAGCCCCAGCATTTT
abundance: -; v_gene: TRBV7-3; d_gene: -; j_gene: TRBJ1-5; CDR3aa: CASSPASQPQHF; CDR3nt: TGTGCCAGCAGCCCAGCATCTCAGCCCCAGCATTTT
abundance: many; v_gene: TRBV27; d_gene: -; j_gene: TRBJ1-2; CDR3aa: CASSFQGNGYTF; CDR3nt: TGTGCCAGCAGTTTCCAGGGAAATGGCTACACCTTC
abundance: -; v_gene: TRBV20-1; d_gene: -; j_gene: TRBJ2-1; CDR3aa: CSARGLGGFYNGQVF; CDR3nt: TGCAGTGCTAGAGGTCTGGGCGGTTTCTACAATGGGCAGGTCTTC
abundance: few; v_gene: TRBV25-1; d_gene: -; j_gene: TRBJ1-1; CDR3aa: CASVPGAGTEAFF; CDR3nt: TGTGCCAGCGTGCCAGGGGCCGGGACTGAAGCTTTCTTT
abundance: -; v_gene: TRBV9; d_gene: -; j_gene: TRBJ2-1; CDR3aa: CASIRADSYNEQFF; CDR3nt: TGTGCCAGCATCCGGGCGGACTCCTACAATGAGCAGTTCTTC
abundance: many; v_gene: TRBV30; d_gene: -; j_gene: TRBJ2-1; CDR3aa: CAWSVIGTGNEQFF; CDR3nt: TGTGCCTGGAGTGTTATCGGGACGGGAAATGAGCAGTTCTTC
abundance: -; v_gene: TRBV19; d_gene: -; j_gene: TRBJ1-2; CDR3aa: CASSTDLANYGYTF; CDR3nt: TGTGCCAGTAGTACCGACTTGGCGAACTATGGCTACACCTTC
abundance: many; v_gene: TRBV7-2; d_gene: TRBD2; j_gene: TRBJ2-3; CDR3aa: CASSLEGRGTSGGRDTQYF; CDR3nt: TGTGCCAGCAGCTTAGAAGGGCGGGGGACTAGCGGGGGGAGAGATACGCAGTATTTT
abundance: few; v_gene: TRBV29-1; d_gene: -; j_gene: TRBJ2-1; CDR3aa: CSVGDPQFF; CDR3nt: TGCAGCGTTGGGGACCCGCAGTTCTTC
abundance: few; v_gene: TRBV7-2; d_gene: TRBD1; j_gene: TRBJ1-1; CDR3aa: CASSLPPTGTTEAFF; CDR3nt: TGTGCCAGCAGCTTACCCCCGACAGGGACCACTGAAGCTTTCTTT
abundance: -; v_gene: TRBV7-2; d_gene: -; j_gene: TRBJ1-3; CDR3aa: CASSLGAGHLSGNTIYF; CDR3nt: TGTGCCAGCAGCTTAGGAGCGGGCCACCTCTCTGGAAACACCATATATTTT
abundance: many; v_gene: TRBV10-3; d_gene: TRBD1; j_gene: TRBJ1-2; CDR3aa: CAISDAGTGVYTF; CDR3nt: TGTGCCATCAGTGATGCCGGGACAGGAGTTTACACCTTC
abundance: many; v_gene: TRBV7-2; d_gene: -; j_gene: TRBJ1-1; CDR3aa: CASTLRGLSEAFF; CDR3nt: TGTGCCAGCACCCTAAGAGGGCTCAGTGAAGCTTTCTTT